The 31 T cell receptor beta chains listed next were all sequenced from one sample in a study of blood T cell repertoires in COVID-19. Clones were read by immunoSEQ multiplex PCR, and TCRdb kept only the in-frame ones, dropping some. The sample has tens of thousands of clones, approximately 89% seen once; the top ten hold approximately 15%. Sequencing was carried out using peripheral blood. The receptors shown here come from a human donor in a cohort sampled during active COVID-19.

The V gene is TRBV7-9, the J gene TRBJ1-1, with D unclear. This CDR3 spans 14 amino acids. Trimming stripped 1 base from V and 5 bases from J, with 11 bases between. Germline V CDR1 and CDR2: SEHNR, FQNEAQ (reference sequence). Written as DNA, the CDR3 is TGTGCCAGCAGCTTAGGTTGGGGAGTTACTGAAGCTTTCTTT. Protein product: CASSLGWGVTEAFF.

The CDR3 nucleotides read TGTGCCAGCAGCGACTATACACAAGAGACCCAGTACTTC. Translated, it gives CASSDYTQETQYF. V usage is TRBV28 and J usage is TRBJ2-5; the D gene is possibly TRBD2 (5 bases). Trimming removed 6 bases from V and 2 bases from J, with 10 bases in between. The CDR3 covers 13 residues. Germline V CDR1 and CDR2: MDHEN, SYDVKM.

V gene TRBV5-1 combines with J gene TRBJ1-1, with a possible D match to TRBD1 (5 bases). V was trimmed by 1 base and J by 0 bases, leaving 13 bases between them. CDR3 length: 16 residues. The germline gives CDR1 SGHRS, CDR2 YFSETQ. This chain's CDR3 is CASSLTLTELNTEAFF. CDR3 in DNA: TGCGCCAGCAGCTTGACCCTGACAGAGTTGAACACTGAAGCTTTCTTT.

The chain carries TRBV7-8 and TRBJ2-2, with D unclear. The V gene lost 2 bases and the J gene lost 1 base, with 11 bases spanning the gap. The CDR3 length is 16 residues. CDR1 SGHVS and CDR2 FQNEAQ come from the germline V gene. The CDR3 loop is CASSLRGPGNTGELFF. The DNA for the CDR3 is TGTGCCAGCAGCTTAAGAGGTCCGGGGAACACCGGGGAGCTGTTTTTT.

This chain uses TRBV19 with TRBJ2-7, with 7 positions matching TRBD1. This CDR3 is built from 17 residues. The germline gives CDR1 LNHDA, CDR2 SQIVND (reference sequence). V dropped 3 bases and J dropped 2; count of bases not matched to a gene: 13. Written as DNA, the CDR3 is TGTGCCAGTAGTATGGGGTCCGTCCGGGACAGTCCCTACGAGCAGTACTTC. This encodes CASSMGSVRDSPYEQYF.

This chain links TRBV27 with TRBJ1-1; D unresolved. Germline loops: CDR1 MNHEY, CDR2 SMNVEV (reference sequence). CDR3 length equals 13 residues. V lost 6 bases and J lost 0, with 8 bases in between. The CDR3: CASSASVNTEAFF. CDR3 DNA: TGTGCCAGCAGCGCTTCAGTGAACACTGAAGCTTTCTTT.

This clone has a count of ten or more. The J gene is TRBJ2-7, the V gene TRBV7-8, with a tentative D call TRBD1 (5 bases). V lost 5 bases, J lost 2 bases, and 13 bases lay in between. Germline CDR1 is SGHVS and CDR2 is FQNEAQ. CDR3 length equals 14 residues. In DNA form, the CDR3 reads TGTGCCAGCAGCCTAGGGGCAGGCCCCTACGAGCAGTACTTC. Translating it yields CASSLGAGPYEQYF.

The V and J genes are TRBV7-3 and TRBJ2-1, with TRBD1 matching 8 bases. Germline V CDR1 and CDR2: SGHTA, FQGTGA. The CDR3 runs 13 residues. The V and J ends lost 2 bases and 15 bases, in that order; junction bases with no gene match: 9. This CDR3 reads CASSLQGASRPFF. The CDR3 bases are TGTGCCAGCAGCTTACAGGGGGCGAGTCGTCCGTTCTTC.

V gene TRBV28 combines with J gene TRBJ2-7; D may be TRBD2 (5 bases). Germline loops: CDR1 MDHEN, CDR2 SYDVKM. V lost 4 bases to trimming and J lost 4 bases, with 11 bases between them. CDR3 length equals 13 residues. The CDR3 DNA reads TGTGCCAGCAGTTCCGGGAACGGTTACGAGCAGTACTTC. Translated, it gives CASSSGNGYEQYF.

This clone is a singleton in its sample. This rearrangement joins TRBV3-1 (or the pseudogene TRBV3-2) to TRBJ2-1, with D possibly matching TRBD1 (5 bases). Between the trimmed V and J ends, which lost 0 bases and 3 bases, there was a span of 15 bases. The CDR3 extends over 17 amino acids. The germline V gene encodes CDR1 LGHDT and CDR2 YNNKEL (reference sequence). The CDR3: CASSQEWGRIGYNEQFF. CDR3 DNA: TGTGCCAGCAGCCAAGAATGGGGCAGGATAGGCTACAATGAGCAGTTCTTC.

The V gene is TRBV5-8, the J gene TRBJ1-5, with D perhaps matching TRBD1 (5 bases). Germline V gene sequence: CDR1 SGHTS, CDR2 YDEGEE. Trimming took off 3 bases at V and 7 bases at J, with 14 bases between the two ends. The CDR3 runs to 14 residues. CDR3 sequence reads: CASSSPTEGQPQHF. CDR3 DNA: TGTGCCAGCAGCTCTCCTACGGAGGGGCAGCCCCAGCATTTT.

This sequence joins TRBV6-4 and TRBJ1-1, with a weak D call TRBD1 (5 bases). Trimming took off 6 bases at V and 7 bases at J, with 15 bases between the two ends. The CDR3 has 13 residues. Germline CDR1 is MRHNA and CDR2 is SNTAGT. CDR3 region: CASRGGRSNEAFF. As DNA, the CDR3 is TGTGCCAGCAGGGGGGGGAGAAGTAATGAAGCTTTCTTT.

The V and J genes are TRBV5-1 and TRBJ2-6, with D perhaps TRBD1 (6 bases). The V end lost 3 bases, the J end lost 0 bases, and 7 bases lay between the germline ends. CDR1 and CDR2 from the germline V gene are SGHRS and YFSETQ. The CDR3 spans 15 residues. The CDR3: CASSSGVSGANVLTF. In DNA form, the CDR3 reads TGCGCCAGCAGCTCAGGGGTCTCTGGGGCCAACGTCCTGACTTTC.

The chain combines TRBV5-1 with TRBJ1-6, with TRBD1 matching over 7 bases. Germline trimming cut 4 bases from V and 3 bases from J; bases unmatched to any gene: 4. CDR3 length equals 15 residues. Per the germline V gene, CDR1 is SGHRS and CDR2 is YFSETQ. The CDR3 region has the DNA TGCGCCAGCAGCGGGGACAGCAACTATAATTCACCCCTCCACTTT. Its translation: CASSGDSNYNSPLHF.

This clone was recorded only once. Here the CDR3 reads CAWTGRKTEQYF. CDR3 coding DNA: TGTGCCTGGACGGGTCGCAAGACCGAGCAGTACTTC. The chain is built from TRBV30 and TRBJ2-7, with D unclear. V lost 4 bases and J lost 6, with 13 bases in between. CDR3 length equals 12 residues. Looked up from germline, CDR1 is GTSNPN and CDR2 is SVGIG (reference sequence).

This clone was counted only a few times. J is TRBJ2-7 and V is TRBV7-8; 7 nucleotides line up with TRBD1. Germline CDR1 is SGHVS and CDR2 is FQNEAQ. J gave up 1 base and V 1 base, and 7 bases lay outside the gene matches. This CDR3 contains 16 residues. This CDR3 reads CASSLVVTGQSYEQYF. The CDR3 DNA sequence: TGTGCCAGCAGCTTAGTAGTGACAGGGCAATCCTACGAGCAGTACTTC.

The chain employs TRBV7-9 and TRBJ2-7; TRBD1 matches at 12 bases. This CDR3 has 15 residues. Germline V lookup: CDR1 SEHNR, CDR2 FQNEAQ (reference sequence). Trimming cost V 1 base and J 6 bases; bases outside gene matches: 4. This CDR3 reads CASSLGGTGGAEQYF. The CDR3 nucleotides are TGTGCCAGCAGCTTAGGGGGGACAGGGGGCGCCGAGCAGTACTTC.

The V gene is TRBV28, the J gene TRBJ2-7; 9 nucleotides line up with TRBD2. V gave up 4 bases and J gave up 3 bases; unmatched junction bases: 4. CDR1 and CDR2 from the germline V gene are MDHEN and SYDVKM. The length of the CDR3 is 14 residues. CDR3: CASSSPSGIYEQYF. Here the CDR3 DNA reads TGTGCCAGCAGTTCCCCTAGCGGGATCTACGAGCAGTACTTC.

This clone was observed a handful of times. The CDR3 protein is CASSQVVRDVEQFF. The CDR3 nucleotides read TGTGCCAGCAGCCAAGTTGTCAGGGATGTTGAGCAGTTCTTC. The V and J genes are TRBV4-2 and TRBJ2-1, with D possibly being TRBD1 (5 bases). V lost 1 base and J 9 bases, leaving 13 bases between the germline ends. The CDR3 loop spans 14 amino acids. Per the germline V gene, CDR1 is LGHNA and CDR2 is YNFKEQ.

The chain uses TRBV5-1 and TRBJ2-1; 7 bases map to TRBD1. The CDR3 is 15 residues long. J gave up 4 bases and V 1 base, and 5 bases lay outside the gene matches. CDR1 is SGHRS, CDR2 YFSETQ, per germline. Here the CDR3 DNA reads TGCGCCAGCAGCTTGAGGGGGCTAGGGTACAATGAGCAGTTCTTC. Translation: CASSLRGLGYNEQFF.

This clone was observed a few times. The chain carries TRBV6-5 and TRBJ1-6; D call uncertain. The germline V and J ends were trimmed by 8 bases and 3 bases, with 11 bases remaining between them. The CDR3 is made up of 14 amino acids. Germline values: CDR1 MNHEY, CDR2 SVGAGI. The CDR3 sequence is CASCQAGYNSPLHF. The CDR3, as DNA: TGTGCCAGCTGCCAGGCCGGCTATAATTCACCCCTCCACTTT.

The CDR3: CASSLAQGTYEQYF. The CDR3, as DNA: TGTGCCAGCAGCTTAGCGCAGGGGACCTACGAGCAGTACTTC. The chain joins TRBV7-2 to TRBJ2-7; possibly TRBD1 for D (6 bases). The germline V gene has CDR1 SGHTA and CDR2 FQGNSA. CDR3 length: 14 residues. Trimming shortened V by 0 bases and J by 2 bases, and 8 bases separated the two germline ends.

This clone has just one count. The chain joins TRBV24-1 to TRBJ2-3; TRBD1 might be the D (5 bases). V dropped 10 bases and J dropped 2 bases, with 15 bases sitting between them. CDR3 length: 14 amino acids. CDR1 is KGHDR, CDR2 SFDVKD, per germline. This CDR3 reads CATSGRASTDTQYF. The CDR3 DNA sequence: TGTGCCACGTCTGGCAGGGCCTCCACAGATACGCAGTATTTT.

The genes are TRBV28 and TRBJ2-3; D unclear. Germline loops: CDR1 MDHEN, CDR2 SYDVKM. The CDR3 is made up of 12 amino acids. Trimming pared 6 bases from V and 3 bases from J, leaving 7 bases between. The DNA for the CDR3 is TGTGCCAGCAGATTCCAGACAGATACGCAGTATTTT. It is translated as CASRFQTDTQYF.

This clone was found once. The chain is built from TRBV7-9 and TRBJ2-7, with 9 positions matching TRBD1. This CDR3 region has 14 residues. V was pared by 5 bases and J by 5 bases, with 7 bases of the junction left unmatched. The germline CDR1 and CDR2 sequences are SEHNR and FQNEAQ (reference sequence). The CDR3 protein is CASSLRQGVDEQYF. In DNA form, the CDR3 reads TGTGCCAGCAGCCTCAGACAGGGGGTCGACGAGCAGTACTTC.

V is TRBV7-9 and J is TRBJ1-2, with 8 positions matching TRBD1. V shed 5 bases, J shed 6 bases, and the junction held 5 bases outside the gene matches. This CDR3 is 13 amino acids long. Germline V lookup: CDR1 SEHNR, CDR2 FQNEAQ (reference sequence). For the CDR3, the DNA is TGTGCCAGCAGCGCACAGGGGGAAGATGGCTACACCTTC. Translation gives CASSAQGEDGYTF. The full variable domain, in which reference TRBV7-9 and TRBJ1-2 provide the parts outside the CDR3, is DTGVSQNPRHKITKRGQNVTFRCDPISEHNRLYWYRQTLGQGPEFLTYFQNEAQLEKSRLLSDRFSAERPKGSFSTLEIQRTEQGDSAMYLCASSAQGEDGYTFGSGTRLTVV.

The V and J genes are TRBV7-9 and TRBJ1-6; D is undetermined. V lost 3 bases and J lost 5, with 5 bases in between. This CDR3 is built from 13 residues. The V gene's germline CDR1 is SEHNR and CDR2 FQNEAQ (reference sequence). This CDR3 reads CASSFTDNSPLHF. CDR3 nucleotide sequence: TGTGCCAGCAGCTTTACAGATAATTCACCCCTCCACTTT.

The V and J genes are TRBV5-1 and TRBJ2-1, with TRBD1 matching 9 bases. CDR1 SGHRS and CDR2 YFSETQ come from the germline V gene. The CDR3 extends over 16 amino acids. V lost 2 bases to trimming and J lost 0 bases; unmatched junction nucleotides: 3. The CDR3 nucleotides read TGCGCCAGCAGCTTACAGGGGGCACCCTCCTACAATGAGCAGTTCTTC. Encoded protein: CASSLQGAPSYNEQFF.

This clone appeared a single time. The chain employs TRBV5-1 and TRBJ2-5, with 7 bases fitting TRBD2. The CDR3 is 13 amino acids. Germline CDR1 and CDR2: SGHRS and YFSETQ. The junction had 2 bases not matched to a gene; V was cut back by 4 bases and J by 2 bases. The chain's CDR3 is CASSPGGQETQYF. The CDR3 nucleotides read TGCGCCAGCAGCCCCGGGGGGCAAGAGACCCAGTACTTC.

The chain combines TRBV28 with TRBJ2-7; D not certain. Looked up from germline, CDR1 is MDHEN and CDR2 is SYDVKM. Trimming pared 5 bases from V and 3 bases from J, leaving 17 bases between. The CDR3 runs to 15 residues. This CDR3 is CASSPTGVNYYEQYF. In nucleotides, the CDR3 is TGTGCCAGCAGTCCCACCGGTGTAAACTACTACGAGCAGTACTTC.

This chain connects TRBV7-3 to TRBJ2-2; 11 bases match TRBD2. The germline CDR1 and CDR2 sequences are SGHTA and FQGTGA. Trimming cost V 5 bases and J 0 bases; bases outside gene matches: 5. This CDR3 spans 17 amino acids. CDR3 loop: CASSPTSGGANTGELFF. In nucleotides, the CDR3 is TGTGCCAGCAGCCCAACTAGCGGGGGAGCGAACACCGGGGAGCTGTTTTTT.